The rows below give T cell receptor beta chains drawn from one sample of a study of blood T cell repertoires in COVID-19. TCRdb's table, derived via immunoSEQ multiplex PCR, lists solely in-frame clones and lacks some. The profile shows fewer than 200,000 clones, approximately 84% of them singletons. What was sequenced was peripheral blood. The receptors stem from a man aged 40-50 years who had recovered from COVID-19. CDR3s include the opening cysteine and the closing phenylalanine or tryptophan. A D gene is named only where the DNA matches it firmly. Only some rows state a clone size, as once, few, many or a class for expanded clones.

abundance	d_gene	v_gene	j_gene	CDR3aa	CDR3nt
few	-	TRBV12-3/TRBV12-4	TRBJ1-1	CASKLGGGNEAFF	TGTGCCAGCAAATTAGGAGGTGGGAATGAAGCTTTCTTT
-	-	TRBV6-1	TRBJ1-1	CASSEGGWDGEAFF	TGTGCCAGCAGTGAAGGGGGCTGGGATGGTGAAGCTTTCTTT
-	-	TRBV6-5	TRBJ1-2	CASNPSSTNYGYTF	TGTGCCAGCAACCCCTCTAGTACGAACTATGGCTACACCTTC
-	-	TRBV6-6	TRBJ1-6	CASTEGGGVYSPLHF	TGTGCCAGCACCGAAGGGGGGGGCGTATACTCACCCCTCCACTTT
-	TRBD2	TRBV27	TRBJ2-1	CASRGLAGSYNEQFF	TGTGCCAGCAGGGGACTAGCTGGGTCCTACAATGAGCAGTTCTTC
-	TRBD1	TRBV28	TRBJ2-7	CASSSTGREQYF	TGTGCCAGCAGTTCGACAGGGCGGGAGCAGTACTTC
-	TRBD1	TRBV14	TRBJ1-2	CASSQGRGWDYGYTF	TGTGCCAGCAGCCAAGGCAGGGGGTGGGACTATGGCTACACCTTC
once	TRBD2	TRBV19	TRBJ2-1	CASSIIPPLAGSSYNEQFF	TGTGCCAGTAGTATAATCCCCCCCTTAGCGGGGAGCTCCTACAATGAGCAGTTCTTC
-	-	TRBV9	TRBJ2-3	CASSRTEDTQYF	TGTGCCAGCAGCCGGACAGAAGATACGCAGTATTTT
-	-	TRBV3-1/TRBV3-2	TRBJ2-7	CASSQYTQGTSYEQYF	TGTGCCAGCAGCCAATACACACAGGGAACATCCTACGAGCAGTACTTC
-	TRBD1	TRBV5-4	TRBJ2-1	CASTGQGPDEQFF	TGTGCCAGCACCGGACAGGGGCCCGATGAGCAGTTCTTC
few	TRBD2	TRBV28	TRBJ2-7	CASSLGLAGGYEQYF	TGTGCCAGCAGTTTAGGACTAGCGGGGGGCTACGAGCAGTACTTC
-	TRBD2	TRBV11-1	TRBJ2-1	CASSYRLAKGSEQFF	TGTGCCAGCAGCTACCGACTAGCGAAGGGCAGTGAGCAGTTCTTC
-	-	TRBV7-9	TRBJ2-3	CASSWQEEADTQYF	TGTGCCAGCAGCTGGCAGGAGGAGGCAGATACGCAGTATTTT
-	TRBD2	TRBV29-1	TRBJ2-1	CSVEDWGEGLRYNEQFF	TGCAGCGTTGAAGATTGGGGGGAGGGCCTGCGATACAATGAGCAGTTCTTC
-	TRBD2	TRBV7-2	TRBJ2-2	CASSSGLAGVRTGELFF	TGTGCCAGCAGCTCGGGACTAGCGGGAGTCCGGACCGGGGAGCTGTTTTTT
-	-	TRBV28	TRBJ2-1	CASRPGSSYNEQFF	TGTGCCAGCAGACCTGGGAGCTCCTACAATGAGCAGTTCTTC
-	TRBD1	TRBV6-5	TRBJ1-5	CASSAGTGVQPQHF	TGTGCCAGCAGCGCCGGGACAGGGGTTCAGCCCCAGCATTTT
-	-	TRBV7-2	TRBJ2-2	CASSFSKGVPGELFF	TGTGCCAGCAGCTTCTCTAAGGGGGTCCCCGGGGAGCTGTTTTTT
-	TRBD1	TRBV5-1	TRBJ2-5	CASSLGSLQGQETQYF	TGCGCCAGCAGCTTGGGATCATTACAGGGGCAAGAGACCCAGTACTTC
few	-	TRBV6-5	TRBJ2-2	CASSYQGPTPGELFF	TGTGCCAGCAGTTACCAGGGCCCAACGCCCGGGGAGCTGTTTTTT